Given below is one TCR beta chain in context. The antigen remains undetermined. Expressed TCRB transcripts were sequenced, since all the RNA that had been isolated was reverse transcribed. Profiling relied on immunoSEQ multiplex PCR, and the TCRdb table lists in-frame clones only, not all of them. The sample lists 300,000 to 450,000 clones, 10% to 15% occurring once. It was via CD45RO/CCR7/CD25/CD127/CD95/CD27 that CD4+ naive, central memory, regulatory and stem cell-like memory cells were sorted. The data derive from a study of beta chain features in type 1 diabetes. Overall study context: Age, gender and cell yields were similar between patients and healthy donors. Over all samples combined, about 99,000,000 sorted cells were examined. Findings and limits, study-wide: All four CD4+ subsets of Type 1 diabetes patients contained TCRB CDR3s that were moderately but significantly shorter.

The sequenced material came from naive CD4+ T cells from blood. The receptor was isolated from a woman under 30 with type 1 diabetes.

The CDR3 loop reads CASSVGQGNSGRDNEQFF. The CDR3 DNA follows: TGTGCCAGCAGCGTAGGACAGGGGAATAGCGGGAGGGACAATGAGCAGTTCTTC. The V and J genes are TRBV9 and TRBJ2-1; TRBD2 matches 11 bases. The germline V gene encodes CDR1 SGDLS and CDR2 YYNGEE. V was pared by 0 bases and J by 5 bases, with 10 bases of the junction left unmatched. The CDR3 consists of 18 residues.